The source of this T cell receptor (beta chain) is a study of response to subunit inactivated influenza vaccine. Findings and caveats of the study: The authors put forward the suggestion that each seasonal influenza vaccination may bring in only a limited number of new T cells.

Trimming cost V 6 bases and J 8 bases; bases outside gene matches: 6. Per germline, CDR1 LNHDA and CDR2 SQIVND (reference sequence). The CDR3 runs to 14 residues. MiXCR was run by TCRdb on the RT-PCR reads, yielding one entry per CDR3 protein. This table has approximately 570,000 distinct CDR3 sequences, 6.5% to 8% appearing once. As regards this clonotype: Its target is not known.

The genes are TRBV19 and TRBJ2-1; 11 nucleotides agree with TRBD2. The sequence was obtained from a man in his fifties or sixties who received an inactivated influenza vaccine. Material: PBMCs from blood, obtained less than 30 months after vaccination. The CDR3 spells CASSRGTSGYEQFF. CDR3 nucleotides: TGTGCCAGTAGCCGCGGGACTAGCGGCTATGAGCAGTTCTTC.